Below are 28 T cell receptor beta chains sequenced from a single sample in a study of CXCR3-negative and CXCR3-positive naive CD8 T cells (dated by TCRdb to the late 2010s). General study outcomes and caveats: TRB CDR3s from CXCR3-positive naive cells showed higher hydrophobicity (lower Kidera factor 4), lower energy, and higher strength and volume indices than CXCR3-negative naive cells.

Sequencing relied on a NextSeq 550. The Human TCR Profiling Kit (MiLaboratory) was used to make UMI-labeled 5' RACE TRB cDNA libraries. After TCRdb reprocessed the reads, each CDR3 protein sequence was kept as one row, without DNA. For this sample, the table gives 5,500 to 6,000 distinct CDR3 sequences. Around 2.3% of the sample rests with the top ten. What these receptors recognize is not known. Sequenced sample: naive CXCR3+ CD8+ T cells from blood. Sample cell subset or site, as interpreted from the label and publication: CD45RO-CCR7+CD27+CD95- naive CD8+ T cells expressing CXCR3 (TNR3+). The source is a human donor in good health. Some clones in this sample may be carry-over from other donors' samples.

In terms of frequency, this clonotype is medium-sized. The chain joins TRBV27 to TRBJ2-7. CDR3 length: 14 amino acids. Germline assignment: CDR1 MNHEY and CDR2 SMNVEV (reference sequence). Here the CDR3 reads CASSFGLATYEQYF.

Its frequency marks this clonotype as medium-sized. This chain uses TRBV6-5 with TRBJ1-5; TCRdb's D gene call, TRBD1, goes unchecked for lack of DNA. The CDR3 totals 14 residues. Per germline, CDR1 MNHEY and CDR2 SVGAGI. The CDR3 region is CASSWGAGNQPQHF.

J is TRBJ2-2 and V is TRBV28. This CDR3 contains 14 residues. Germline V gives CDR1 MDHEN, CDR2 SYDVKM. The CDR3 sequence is CATRRGVNTGELFF.

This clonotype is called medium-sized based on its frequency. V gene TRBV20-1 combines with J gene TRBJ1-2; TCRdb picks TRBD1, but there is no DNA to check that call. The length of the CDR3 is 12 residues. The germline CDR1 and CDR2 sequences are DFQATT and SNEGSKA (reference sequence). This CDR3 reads CSAEQGFYGYTF.

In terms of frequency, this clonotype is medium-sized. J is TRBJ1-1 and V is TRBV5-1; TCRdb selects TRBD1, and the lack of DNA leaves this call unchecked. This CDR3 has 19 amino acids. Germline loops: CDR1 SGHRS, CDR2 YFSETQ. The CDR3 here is CASSLVPQNPHRENTEAFF. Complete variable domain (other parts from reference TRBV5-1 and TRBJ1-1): KAGVTQTPRYLIKTRGQQVTLSCSPISGHRSVSWYQQTPGQGLQFLFEYFSETQRNKGNFPGRFSGRQFSNSRSEMNVSTLELGDSALYLCASSLVPQNPHRENTEAFFGQGTRLTVV.

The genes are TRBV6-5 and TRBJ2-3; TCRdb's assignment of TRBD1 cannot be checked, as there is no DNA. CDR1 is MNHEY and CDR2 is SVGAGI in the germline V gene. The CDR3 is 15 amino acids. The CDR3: CASSYYGGPTDTQYF.

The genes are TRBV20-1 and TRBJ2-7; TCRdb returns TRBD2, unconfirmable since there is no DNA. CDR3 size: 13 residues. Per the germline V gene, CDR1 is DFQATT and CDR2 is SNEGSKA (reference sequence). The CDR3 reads CSPGTSGSYEQYF.

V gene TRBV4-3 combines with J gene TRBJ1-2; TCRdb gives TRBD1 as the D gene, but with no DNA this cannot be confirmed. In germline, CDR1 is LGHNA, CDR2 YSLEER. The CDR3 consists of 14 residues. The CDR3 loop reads CASSRDGTGYGYTF.

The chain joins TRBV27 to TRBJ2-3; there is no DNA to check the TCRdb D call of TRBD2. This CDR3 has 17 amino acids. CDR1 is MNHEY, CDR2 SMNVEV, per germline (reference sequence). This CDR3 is CASSLSALAVSTDTQYF.

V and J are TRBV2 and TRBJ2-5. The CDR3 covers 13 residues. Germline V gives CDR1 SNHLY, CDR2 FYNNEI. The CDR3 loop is CASSDNRLETQYF.

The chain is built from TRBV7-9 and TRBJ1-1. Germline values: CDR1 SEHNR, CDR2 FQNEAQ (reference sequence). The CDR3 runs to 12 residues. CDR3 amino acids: CASSPSVTEAFF.

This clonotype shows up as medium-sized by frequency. The CDR3 loop is CASSFNSLVTEAFF. The chain has TRBV27 and TRBJ1-1. This CDR3 comprises 14 residues. Germline CDR1 is MNHEY and CDR2 is SMNVEV (reference sequence).

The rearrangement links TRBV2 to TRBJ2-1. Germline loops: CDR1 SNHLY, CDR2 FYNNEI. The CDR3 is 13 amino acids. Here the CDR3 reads CASREDPNNEQFF.

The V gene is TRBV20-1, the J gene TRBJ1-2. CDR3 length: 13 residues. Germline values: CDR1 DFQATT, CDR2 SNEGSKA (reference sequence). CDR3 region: CSAASKASYGYTF.

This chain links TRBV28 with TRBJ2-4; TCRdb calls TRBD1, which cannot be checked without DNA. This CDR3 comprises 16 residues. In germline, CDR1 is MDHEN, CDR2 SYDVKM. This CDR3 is CASSPNRGLAKNIQYF. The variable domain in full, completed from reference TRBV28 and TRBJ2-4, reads DVKVTQSSRYLVKRTGEKVFLECVQDMDHENMFWYRQDPGLGLRLIYFSYDVKMKEKGDIPEGYSVSREKKERFSLILESASTNQTSMYLCASSPNRGLAKNIQYFGAGTRLSVL.

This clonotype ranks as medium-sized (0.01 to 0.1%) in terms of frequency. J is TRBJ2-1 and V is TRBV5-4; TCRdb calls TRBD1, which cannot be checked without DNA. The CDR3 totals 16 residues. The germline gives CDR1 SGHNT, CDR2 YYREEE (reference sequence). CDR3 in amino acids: CASSGGQGGSRDEQFF.

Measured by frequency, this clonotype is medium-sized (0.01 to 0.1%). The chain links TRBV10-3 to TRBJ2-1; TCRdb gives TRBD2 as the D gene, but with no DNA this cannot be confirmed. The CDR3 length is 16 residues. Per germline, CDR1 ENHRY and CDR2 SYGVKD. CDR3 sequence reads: CAISESWTHTYNEQFF.

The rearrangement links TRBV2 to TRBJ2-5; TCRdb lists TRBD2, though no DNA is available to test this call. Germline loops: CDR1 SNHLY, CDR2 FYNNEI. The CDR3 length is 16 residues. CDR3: CASRGLTSGGEETQYF.

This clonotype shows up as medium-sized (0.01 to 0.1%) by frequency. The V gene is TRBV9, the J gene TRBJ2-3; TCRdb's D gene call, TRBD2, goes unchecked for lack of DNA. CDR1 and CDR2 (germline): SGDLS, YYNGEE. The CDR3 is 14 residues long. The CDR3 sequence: CASSVAGALDTQYF. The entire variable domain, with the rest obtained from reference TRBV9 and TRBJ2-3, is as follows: DSGVTQTPKHLITATGQRVTLRCSPRSGDLSVYWYQQSLDQGLQFLIQYYNGEERAKGNILERFSAQQFPDLHSELNLSSLELGDSALYFCASSVAGALDTQYFGPGTRLTVL.

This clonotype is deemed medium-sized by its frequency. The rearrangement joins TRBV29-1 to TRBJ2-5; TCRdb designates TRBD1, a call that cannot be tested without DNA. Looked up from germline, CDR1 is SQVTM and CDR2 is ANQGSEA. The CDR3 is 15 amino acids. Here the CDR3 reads CSVEDLDRGQETQYF. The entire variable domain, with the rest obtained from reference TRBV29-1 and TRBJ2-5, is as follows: SAVISQKPSRDICQRGTSLTIQCQVDSQVTMMFWYRQQPGQSLTLIATANQGSEATYESGFVIDKFPISRPNLTFSTLTVSNMSPEDSSIYLCSVEDLDRGQETQYFGPGTRLLVL.

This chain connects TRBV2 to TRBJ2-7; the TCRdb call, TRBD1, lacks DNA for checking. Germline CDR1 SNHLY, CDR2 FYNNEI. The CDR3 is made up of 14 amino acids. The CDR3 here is CASRGGQLNYEQYF. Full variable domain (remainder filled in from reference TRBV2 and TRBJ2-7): EPEVTQTPSHQVTQMGQEVILRCVPISNHLYFYWYRQILGQKVEFLVSFYNNEISEKSEIFDDQFSVERPDGSNFTLKIRSTKLEDSAMYFCASRGGQLNYEQYFGPGTRLTVT.

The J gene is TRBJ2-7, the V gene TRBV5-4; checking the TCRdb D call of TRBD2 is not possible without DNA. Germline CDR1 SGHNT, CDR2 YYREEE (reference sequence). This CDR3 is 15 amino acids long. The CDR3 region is CASSRRLAGVREQYF.

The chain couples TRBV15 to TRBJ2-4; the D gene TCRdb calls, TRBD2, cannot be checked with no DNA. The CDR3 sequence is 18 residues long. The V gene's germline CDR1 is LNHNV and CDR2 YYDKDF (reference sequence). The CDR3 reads CATSITARLAGGWDIQYF.

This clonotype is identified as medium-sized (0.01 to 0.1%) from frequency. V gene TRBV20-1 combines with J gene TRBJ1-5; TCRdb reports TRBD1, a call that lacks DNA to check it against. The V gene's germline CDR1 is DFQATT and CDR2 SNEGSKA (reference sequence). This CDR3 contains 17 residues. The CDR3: CSARDGTGVYSKQPQHF.

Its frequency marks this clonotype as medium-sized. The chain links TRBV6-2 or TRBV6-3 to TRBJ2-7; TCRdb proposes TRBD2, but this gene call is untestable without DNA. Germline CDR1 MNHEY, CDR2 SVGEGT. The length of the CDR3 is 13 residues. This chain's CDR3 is CASLAAGDYEQYF.

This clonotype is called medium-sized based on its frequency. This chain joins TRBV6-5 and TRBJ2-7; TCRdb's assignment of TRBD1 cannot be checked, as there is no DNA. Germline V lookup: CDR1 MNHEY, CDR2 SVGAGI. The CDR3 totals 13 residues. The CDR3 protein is CASSPEGSYEQYF.

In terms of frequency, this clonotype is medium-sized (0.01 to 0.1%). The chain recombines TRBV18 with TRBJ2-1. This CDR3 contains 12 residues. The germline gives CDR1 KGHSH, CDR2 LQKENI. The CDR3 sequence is CASSQDDNEQFF.

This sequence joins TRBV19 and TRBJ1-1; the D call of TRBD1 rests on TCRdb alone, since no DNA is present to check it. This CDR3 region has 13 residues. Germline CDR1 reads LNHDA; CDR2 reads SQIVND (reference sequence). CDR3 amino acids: CASHRQGEPEAFF.